This T cell receptor beta chain is from a study of blood T cell repertoires in COVID-19. Study as a whole: The United States, Italy and Spain provided the acute and convalescent COVID-19 samples.

Trimming cost V 1 base and J 8 bases, with 6 bases left between them. In germline, CDR1 is LGHDT, CDR2 YNNKEL (reference sequence). The CDR3 is 12 amino acids. In terms of age and location, participants ranged from roughly 18 to 100 years and lived in around 22 US areas. As processed by the authors: How many nucleated cells were present was estimated from reference gene primer amplification. Sequencing was performed with immunoSEQ multiplex PCR; in TCRdb, only in-frame clones are kept and a portion is missing. The V and J calls and clone size come from that table; D and trimming were worked out from the DNA. This sample yields 250,000 or so clones, of which about 85% are seen a single time; about 6.2% belongs to the top ten.

J is TRBJ2-1 and V is TRBV3-1 (or the pseudogene TRBV3-2); D not resolved. The sample was PBMCs or T cells enriched from blood (not recorded which). This clonotype was obtained from a woman aged 50 to 65 who had been exposed to COVID-19. The DNA for the CDR3 is TGTGCCAGCAGCCAAGTAGTTTATGAGCAGTTCTTC. This encodes CASSQVVYEQFF.